The 15 T cell receptor beta chains given below trace back to one sample, sequenced in a study of T cell repertoires in cytomegalovirus infection. MiXCR, applied by TCRdb to the reads, yields one record per CDR3 protein. Of 490,000 or so distinct CDR3 sequences in the sample, roughly 10% were seen once. Source material: PBMCs. The source of these receptors is a human donor in good health (CMV status not recorded). Some clones in this sample may be carry-over from other donors' samples.

The V gene is TRBV30, the J gene TRBJ1-5, with 9 bases aligning to TRBD1. Germline-derived CDR1 and CDR2 are GTSNPN and SVGIG (reference sequence). This CDR3 contains 12 residues. Trimming took 7 bases from V and 8 from J; bases not matched to a gene: 6. The CDR3 sequence: CASGQGLEPQHF. CDR3 in DNA: TGTGCCTCCGGACAGGGGCTGGAGCCCCAGCATTTT.

This clonotype showed up many times. The chain uses TRBV7-9 and TRBJ2-1; TRBD2 aligns across 11 bases. This CDR3 has 15 residues. V dropped 5 bases and J dropped 8; count of bases not matched to a gene: 8. Germline CDR1 reads SEHNR; CDR2 reads FQNEAQ (reference sequence). For the CDR3, the DNA is TGTGCCAGCAGCCTTAGCGGGAGGGCTTCCGATGAGCAGTTCTTC. This translates into CASSLSGRASDEQFF.

This clonotype was counted many times. The chain recombines TRBV7-2 with TRBJ2-7, with a weak D call TRBD1 (5 bases). V was trimmed by 0 bases and J by 7 bases, leaving 13 bases between them. The CDR3 consists of 14 residues. Germline loops: CDR1 SGHTA, CDR2 FQGNSA. The CDR3 DNA sequence: TGTGCCAGCAGCTTAGCCACAGCAGGGCTTGAGCAGTACTTC. Translation: CASSLATAGLEQYF.

This clonotype was seen many times. The rearrangement uses TRBV6-1 and TRBJ2-1, with D hard to call. The CDR3 runs 15 residues. Germline CDR1 is MNHNS and CDR2 is SASEGT. The V and J ends lost 1 base and 0 bases respectively, with 7 bases between them. For the CDR3, the DNA is TGTGCCAGCAGTGAAGGGGGTCGCTCCTACAATGAGCAGTTCTTC. The encoded protein is CASSEGGRSYNEQFF.

This clonotype has ten or more counts. The J gene is TRBJ2-1, the V gene TRBV20-1; 9 bases line up with TRBD2. Germline assignment: CDR1 DFQATT and CDR2 SNEGSKA (reference sequence). V lost 3 bases to trimming and J lost 10 bases; unmatched junction nucleotides: 1. The CDR3 extends over 11 amino acids. As DNA, the CDR3 is TGCAGTGCTAGTCTAGCGGGGGAGCAGTTCTTC. Translating it yields CSASLAGEQFF.

In its sample, this clonotype was seen many times. The CDR3 nucleotides read TGTGCCAGCAGCTCAGGAGGACAGCCCCAGCATTTT. It encodes CASSSGGQPQHF. The V gene is TRBV7-9, the J gene TRBJ1-5; no firm D call. Trimming removed 4 bases at V and 7 bases at J, with 8 bases between. The CDR3 consists of 12 residues. Germline V gene lookup returns CDR1 SEHNR and CDR2 FQNEAQ (reference sequence).

The chain employs TRBV9 and TRBJ1-2; the D is unclear. The CDR3 consists of 13 residues. Germline lookup yields CDR1 SGDLS and CDR2 YYNGEE. The V gene lost 0 bases and the J gene lost 4 bases, with 7 bases spanning the gap. CDR3: CASSVVSSYGYTF. In DNA, the CDR3 is TGTGCCAGCAGCGTAGTTTCGAGCTATGGCTACACCTTC.

This clonotype was observed at least ten times. The chain joins TRBV7-6 to TRBJ2-1; TRBD2 matches at 11 bases. This CDR3 spans 16 amino acids. With V trimmed by 5 bases and J by 7 bases, 10 bases remained unmatched. In germline, CDR1 is SGHVS, CDR2 FNYEAQ. The CDR3 is CASSGSSGGAWNEQFF. In DNA form, the CDR3 reads TGTGCCAGCAGCGGAAGTAGCGGGGGGGCGTGGAATGAGCAGTTCTTC.

This clonotype occurred many times. The chain combines TRBV7-9 with TRBJ2-4; the D is unclear. The length of the CDR3 is 14 residues. V lost 5 bases, J lost 3 bases, and 11 bases lay in between. Germline V gives CDR1 SEHNR, CDR2 FQNEAQ (reference sequence). The CDR3 is CASSPPESKNIQYF. The CDR3, as DNA: TGTGCCAGCAGCCCCCCCGAAAGCAAAAACATTCAGTACTTC.

This clonotype was seen repeatedly, ten times or more. The V and J genes are TRBV28 and TRBJ2-5, with 9 positions matching TRBD1. CDR3 length: 15 amino acids. V shed 6 bases, J shed 1 base, and the junction held 6 bases outside the gene matches. In germline, CDR1 is MDHEN, CDR2 SYDVKM. For the CDR3, the DNA is TGTGCCAGCAGCCTTGGGACAGGGTTCCAAGAGACCCAGTACTTC. Translation gives CASSLGTGFQETQYF.

This clonotype was counted many times. This sequence joins TRBV7-2 and TRBJ2-1; TRBD2 matches at 10 bases. This CDR3 comprises 17 residues. Germline CDR1 reads SGHTA; CDR2 reads FQGNSA. V gave up 5 bases and J gave up 7 bases; unmatched junction bases: 14. CDR3 in amino acids: CASSPTSGATSGNEQFF. The CDR3 bases are TGTGCCAGCAGCCCTACTAGCGGGGCCACTTCTGGTAATGAGCAGTTCTTC.

The gene calls are TRBV12-3 or TRBV12-4 and TRBJ2-2; 7 nucleotides agree with TRBD1. The CDR3 length is 15 residues. Losses at the gene ends were 6 bases for V and 10 bases for J; bases not matched to a gene: 14. The DNA of the CDR3 is TGTGCCAGCAGGACCGGACAGGCAGGCTCGGAGGAGCTGTTTTTT. Amino acids: CASRTGQAGSEELFF.

This clonotype was picked up many times. The chain recombines TRBV10-2 with TRBJ2-3; the D gene is possibly TRBD1 (6 bases). Germline CDR1 reads WSHSY; CDR2 reads SAAADI. The V end was cut by 4 bases, the J end by 4 bases, with 12 bases between. The length of the CDR3 is 14 residues. In nucleotides, the CDR3 is TGCGCCAGCAGTGGCGTCAGGGGTTCAGATACGCAGTATTTT. The encoded protein is CASSGVRGSDTQYF.

The rearrangement links TRBV2 to TRBJ1-1; 7 nucleotides agree with TRBD1. CDR3 size: 14 residues. Germline V lookup: CDR1 SNHLY, CDR2 FYNNEI. Germline trimming cut 7 bases from V and 5 bases from J; bases unmatched to any gene: 10. The CDR3 is CASNLAGGETEAFF. Here the CDR3 DNA reads TGTGCCAGCAATTTGGCAGGGGGGGAGACTGAAGCTTTCTTT.

This clonotype has a handful of counts. This rearrangement joins TRBV10-3 to TRBJ2-2; TRBD2 aligns across 11 bases. Germline V gives CDR1 ENHRY, CDR2 SYGVKD. This CDR3 is built from 16 residues. The V segment lost 2 bases and the J segment 5 bases; nucleotides outside the gene matches: 4. The CDR3 here is CAISETSGSDTGELFF. The CDR3 DNA follows: TGTGCCATCAGTGAGACTAGCGGGAGTGATACCGGGGAGCTGTTTTTT.